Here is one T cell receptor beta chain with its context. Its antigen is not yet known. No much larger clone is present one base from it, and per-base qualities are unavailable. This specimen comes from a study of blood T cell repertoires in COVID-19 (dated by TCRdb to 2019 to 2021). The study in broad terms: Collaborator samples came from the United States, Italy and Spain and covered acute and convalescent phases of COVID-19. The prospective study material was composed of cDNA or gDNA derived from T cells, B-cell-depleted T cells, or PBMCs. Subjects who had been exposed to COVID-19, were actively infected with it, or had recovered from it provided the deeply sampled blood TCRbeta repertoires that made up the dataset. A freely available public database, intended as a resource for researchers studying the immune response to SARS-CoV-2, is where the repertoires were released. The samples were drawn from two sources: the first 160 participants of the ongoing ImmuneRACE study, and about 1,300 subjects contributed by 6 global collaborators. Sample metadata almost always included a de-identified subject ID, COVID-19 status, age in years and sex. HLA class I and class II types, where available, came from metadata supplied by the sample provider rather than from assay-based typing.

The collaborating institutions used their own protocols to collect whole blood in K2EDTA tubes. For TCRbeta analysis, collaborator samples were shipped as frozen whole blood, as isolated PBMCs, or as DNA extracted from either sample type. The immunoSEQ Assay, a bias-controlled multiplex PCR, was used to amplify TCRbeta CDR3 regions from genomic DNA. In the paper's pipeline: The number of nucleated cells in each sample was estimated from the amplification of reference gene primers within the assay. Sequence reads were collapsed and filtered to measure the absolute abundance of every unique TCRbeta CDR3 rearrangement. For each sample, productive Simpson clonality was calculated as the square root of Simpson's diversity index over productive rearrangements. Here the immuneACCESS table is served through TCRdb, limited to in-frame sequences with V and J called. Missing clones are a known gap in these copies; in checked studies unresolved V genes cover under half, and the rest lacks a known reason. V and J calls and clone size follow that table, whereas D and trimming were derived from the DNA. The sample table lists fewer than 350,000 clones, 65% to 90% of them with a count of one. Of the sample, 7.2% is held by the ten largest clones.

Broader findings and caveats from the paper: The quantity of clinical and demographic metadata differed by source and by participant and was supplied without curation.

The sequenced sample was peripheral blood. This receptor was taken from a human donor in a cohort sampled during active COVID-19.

CDR3 protein: CSASSPRENIQYF. The base sequence is TGCAGTGCTAGTTCGCCAAGAGAGAACATTCAGTACTTC. Recombination linked TRBV20-1 to TRBJ2-4; there is no confident call for the D gene. Based on the germline V gene (reference sequence), the CDR1 and CDR2 sequences are DFQATT and SNEGSKA. V is clipped by 3 bases and J by 7 bases, and the sequence between their germline boundaries is 13 bases long. The CDR3 covers 13 residues, taking in both the cysteine and the phenylalanine. The read is trimmed to its CDR3 DNA, 39 bases read in frame from base 1.